This TCR beta chain was recorded in a study of cytomegalovirus exposure and HLA in healthy donors. Study results and caveats: Later on, an analysis tied 15,000 to 20,000 TCR beta sequences to HLA alleles at 0.05 false discovery rate.

Trimming cost V 5 bases and J 4 bases, with 12 bases left between them. The CDR3 extends over 14 amino acids. In germline, CDR1 is WNHNN, CDR2 SYGVQD (reference sequence). PCR amplification relied on 60 Vbeta primers (plus 13 Jbeta primers). The table came from immunoSEQ multiplex PCR; TCRdb's copy has only in-frame clones and leaves some out. The sample yields about 100,000 clones, 65% to 85% seen once. As for this clone: Its antigen is currently unknown.

This TCR derives from a woman aged 70-85 years in good health and CMV-seropositive. The V gene is TRBV10-1, the J gene TRBJ2-1; a possible D gene is TRBD1 (5 bases). Sequenced material: PBMCs. The CDR3, as DNA: TGCGCCAGCAGTATGTCAGGGATATACAATGAGCAGTTCTTC. Its protein product is CASSMSGIYNEQFF.